This record covers a single TCR beta chain. This clonotype was observed at least ten times. Its antigen has not been determined. Within one base of it there is no much larger clone, and no base qualities were kept. The data stem from a study of T cells in Graves' hyperthyroidism and ophthalmopathy (dated by TCRdb to between 2017 and 2020). Some background on the complete study: Peripheral blood samples were taken at initial diagnosis, before any treatment was given. In addition, the study compared T-cell repertoires in thyroid tissue and in blood from 6 or 7 Graves' hyperthyroidism patients. TCR V-J signatures able to tell the groups apart were searched for in a discovery cohort of 95 or so patients, of whom more than 40 had Graves' ophthalmopathy and roughly 58 had stable Graves' hyperthyroidism. TCR Vbeta CDR3 sequencing of roughly 140 peripheral blood samples (under 45 ophthalmopathy, roughly 74 hyperthyroidism and some 17 progressor patients) is reported in the paper. Prospective prediction of ophthalmopathy was tested in an independent validation cohort consisting of about 20 hyperthyroidism patients and 17 patients who later progressed to ophthalmopathy. Following sampling, methimazole starting at 30 mg daily was given to hyperthyroidism patients, and high-dose intravenous methylprednisolone was given to ophthalmopathy patients. For training and testing, the approximately 97 patients in the discovery cohort were randomly divided in a 7:3 ratio. The paper as a whole reports these results and caveats: Ophthalmopathy was separated from stable hyperthyroidism by a 13 V-J signature model, with about 88% sensitivity and around 81% specificity obtained in cross-validation and 80%/75% obtained in testing. In validation, progression to ophthalmopathy was predicted by the model with roughly 69% sensitivity and around 75% specificity, a median of about 6.4 months before onset. Most expanded thyroid clonotypes (frequency above 0.001) were also found in blood, which suggests that blood repertoires may mirror thyroid immune responses. Sample size was not statistically predetermined, and blinding of investigators to group allocation was not performed.

A patient counted as having stable Graves' hyperthyroidism if no progression to ophthalmopathy occurred over 18 months of follow-up. Hyperthyroidism patients were newly diagnosed, had a disease duration of under 2 months, and were aged 18 to 65 years. Any patient with an uncontrolled infection, another autoimmune disease, pregnancy or lactation was excluded. Clinical symptoms, serum thyroxine and TRAb, thyroid ultrasound, and orbital computed tomography formed the basis for the diagnoses. PBMCs were separated from 7.5 to 10 ml of fresh peripheral blood using Ficoll-Paque density gradient centrifugation. Total RNA was extracted with Trizol reagent, and quality was checked on an Agilent 2100 Bioanalyzer. The TCR beta CDR3 regions were amplified from the RNA transcripts. A first-round RT-PCR of the TCR CDR3 used the HTBI primer set with the Qiagen OneStep RT-PCR kit. Libraries were constructed in a second round of multiplex PCR, after which size selection and purification were performed. Sequencing of the libraries was done on an Illumina HiSeq2000 using paired-end 100 bp reads. On the study's bioinformatics: SOAPnuke was used to process the raw data, throwing out any read that contained adapters or uncalled bases, had a mean Phred below 15, or lacked an exact constant-primer or identifier match. High-quality paired reads were merged with COPE v1.2.5, and unique nucleotide sequences were defined as clonotypes. MiTCR v1.1 was used to align clonotypes to the IMGT TRBV, TRBD and TRBJ reference segments. The analysis was restricted to V-J combinations with a frequency above 0.0001, which together covered around 99% of the repertoires. The TCS score was defined as F50 (clonal expansion) divided by E x V (chaos), with BLOSUM62-based TCRdist calculated between CDR3 peptides within each V-J. Welch's t-statistics and random forest reduced fewer than 600 V-J features to 10 to 15, which were used in a naive Bayes classifier (R e1071). TCRdb reran the public reads through fastp at Q25 and MiXCR, keeping productive beta chains. Here each entry gathers all rows of one CDR3 protein and keeps the most common genes and DNA. None of the V and J calls come from the authors' own analysis; TCRdb made them. The sample has hundreds of thousands of distinct CDR3 sequences on record, 14% of them singletons. 10% of the sample goes to the ten largest clones.

The CDR3 measures 14 amino acids from cysteine to phenylalanine. The sequence is cut down to CDR3 DNA, 42 bases in frame from base 1. CDR1 and CDR2 are read off the germline V gene as SNHLY and FYNNEI. For this chain, trimming is 4 bases at the V end and 9 bases at the J end, and the number of junction bases without a gene match is 7. The receptor's source is a young woman with Graves' hyperthyroidism. Recombination joined TRBV2 with TRBJ2-1, with 9 junctional bases fitting TRBD2. Sequenced material: blood. The CDR3 region: CASSAAGGRSEQFF. The sequenced DNA: TGTGCCAGCAGTGCTGCGGGGGGGCGATCTGAGCAGTTCTTC. This CDR3, with the reference TRBV2 and TRBJ2-1 proteins standing in past its ends, gives the full variable domain EPEVTQTPSHQVTQMGQEVILRCVPISNHLYFYWYRQILGQKVEFLVSFYNNEISEKSEIFDDQFSVERPDGSNFTLKIRSTKLEDSAMYFCASSAAGGRSEQFFGPGTRLTVL.